Following are 5 T cell receptor beta chains from one sample sequenced in a study of cytomegalovirus exposure and HLA in healthy donors. The PCR made use of 60 Vbeta and 13 Jbeta primers. Clones were sequenced by immunoSEQ multiplex PCR, and TCRdb holds only the in-frame ones, with some missing. The profile covers more than 85,000 clones, with 75% to 85% appearing a single time and around 3.8% taken by the ten largest. The sample comprised PBMCs. The receptors derive from a woman aged 50 to 60 in good health and CMV-seropositive.

The chain couples TRBV7-9 to TRBJ2-1; TRBD1 is a possible D gene (5 bases). Trimming took 1 base from V and 3 from J, leaving 10 bases between them. The CDR3 covers 15 residues. CDR1 is SEHNR, CDR2 FQNEAQ, per germline (reference sequence). CDR3 DNA sequence: TGTGCCAGCAGCTTAGAAGGGGCTATCTACAATGAGCAGTTCTTC. It yields the protein CASSLEGAIYNEQFF.

This chain joins TRBV5-4 and TRBJ1-2; D unresolved. The V and J ends lost 5 bases and 8 bases respectively, with 16 bases between them. This CDR3 is built from 13 residues. Germline V gene data show CDR1 as SGHNT and CDR2 as YYREEE (reference sequence). CDR3 region: CASRPPEGEGYTF. CDR3 bases: TGTGCCAGCAGACCACCCGAGGGTGAGGGCTACACCTTC.

V is TRBV7-9 and J is TRBJ1-5; 8 bases line up with TRBD1. This CDR3 is 15 amino acids long. Germline trimming cut 4 bases from V and 5 bases from J; bases unmatched to any gene: 7. Germline values: CDR1 SEHNR, CDR2 FQNEAQ (reference sequence). Written as DNA, the CDR3 is TGTGCCAGCAGCTCCTCAGGGGGCCGACATCAGCCCCAGCATTTT. Translation: CASSSSGGRHQPQHF.

The genes are TRBV7-9 and TRBJ2-7, with 7 bases identical to TRBD1. Germline lookup yields CDR1 SEHNR and CDR2 FQNEAQ (reference sequence). CDR3 length: 14 amino acids. Unmatched junction bases numbered 5, after V lost 5 bases and J lost 1 base. CDR3 region: CASSLLDRSYEQYF. The CDR3 DNA reads as TGTGCCAGCAGCCTATTGGACAGGTCCTACGAGCAGTACTTC.

This chain links TRBV5-1 with TRBJ2-1; tentatively, D is TRBD2 (5 bases). The V gene lost 1 base and the J gene lost 2 bases, with 10 bases spanning the gap. This CDR3 has 15 amino acids. Germline CDR1 is SGHRS and CDR2 is YFSETQ. CDR3 in DNA: TGCGCCAGCAGCTTGTTTCGGGAAACCTACAATGAGCAGTTCTTC. Protein product: CASSLFRETYNEQFF.